These 24 T cell receptor beta chains came from one sample sequenced in a study of T cell repertoires in cytomegalovirus infection. TCRdb reprocessed the reads via MiXCR and lists one record per CDR3 protein. This table holds over 55,000 distinct CDR3 sequences, 20% to 25% found once. Their target antigens are unknown. This specimen consisted of CD8+ T cells from cultured PBMCs, obtained from culture after CMV antigen stimulation. These receptors all stem from a human donor in good health (CMV status not recorded). Some clones in this sample may be carry-over from other donors' samples.

The gene calls are TRBV7-6 and TRBJ2-1; D might be TRBD1 (5 bases). The CDR3 sequence is 15 residues long. V was clipped by 2 bases and J by 6 bases, with 14 bases between them. Germline CDR1 is SGHVS and CDR2 is FNYEAQ. CDR3 nucleotides: TGTGCCAGCAGCTTATCCCCAGACACAGGCAATGAGCAGTTCTTC. Translated, it gives CASSLSPDTGNEQFF.

This clonotype appeared a few times. The chain employs TRBV7-9 and TRBJ2-1, with D perhaps matching TRBD1 or TRBD2 (5 bases each). Germline V gene lookup returns CDR1 SEHNR and CDR2 FQNEAQ (reference sequence). This CDR3 comprises 14 residues. V was pared by 4 bases and J by 5 bases, with 12 bases between. The CDR3 loop is CASSSGRTNNEQFF. DNA of the CDR3: TGTGCCAGCAGCTCGGGACGGACCAACAATGAGCAGTTCTTC.

This clonotype was observed a handful of times. The CDR3 nucleotides read TGTGCCAGCAATTCAGGGGGCGGGTATGGCTACACCTTC. Translation gives CASNSGGGYGYTF. V usage is TRBV12-3 or TRBV12-4 and J usage is TRBJ1-2, with TRBD1 identical over 8 bases. CDR3 length: 13 residues. V lost 7 bases, J lost 5 bases, and 6 bases stayed unmatched.

The chain recombines TRBV12-5 with TRBJ1-2; possibly TRBD1 for D (5 bases). The CDR3 sequence is 15 residues long. Looked up from germline, CDR1 is LGHNT and CDR2 is FRNRAP. Trimming took off 5 bases at V and 7 bases at J, with 20 bases between the two ends. As DNA, the CDR3 is TGTGCTAGTGGTCGTACGCAACAGGAGCTCCTTGGCTACACCTTC. Encoded protein: CASGRTQQELLGYTF.

This clonotype was seen a handful of times. The chain recombines TRBV27 with TRBJ1-1; D is possibly TRBD1 (5 bases). Deletions cut 1 base from V and 1 base from J, with 10 bases between. The CDR3 consists of 15 residues. CDR1 is MNHEY, CDR2 SMNVEV, per germline (reference sequence). This chain's CDR3 is CASSLWQGGNTEAFF. The CDR3 region has the DNA TGTGCCAGCAGTTTATGGCAGGGAGGGAACACTGAAGCTTTCTTT.

This clonotype was recorded a few times. The chain joins TRBV10-3 to TRBJ1-3; D remains ambiguous. Germline assignment: CDR1 ENHRY and CDR2 SYGVKD. CDR3 length: 15 residues. Trimming took 2 bases from V and 0 from J, leaving 8 bases between them. CDR3 in amino acids: CAISEVGNSGNTIYF. The CDR3, as DNA: TGTGCCATCAGTGAGGTGGGGAACTCTGGAAACACCATATATTTT.

The rearrangement uses TRBV4-1 and TRBJ1-1, with unresolved D. The CDR3 has 13 amino acids. With 2 bases removed from V and 4 bases from J, the gap between germline ends came to 8 bases. The germline V gene has CDR1 MGHRA and CDR2 YSYEKL. The CDR3 sequence is CASSQNSGTEAFF. In DNA form, the CDR3 reads TGCGCCAGCAGCCAAAATAGCGGCACTGAAGCTTTCTTT.

This sequence joins TRBV5-6 and TRBJ2-2; no firm D call. The germline V and J ends were trimmed by 5 bases and 8 bases, with 19 bases remaining between them. The CDR3 is 15 amino acids. Germline CDR1 reads SGHDT; CDR2 reads YYEEEE. The CDR3 sequence: CASRPGILSEGELFF. In DNA, the CDR3 is TGTGCCAGCAGGCCTGGGATTTTGAGTGAGGGGGAGCTGTTTTTT.

This sequence joins TRBV7-8 and TRBJ2-3; a possible D gene is TRBD2 (6 bases). Per the germline V gene, CDR1 is SGHVS and CDR2 is FQNEAQ. This CDR3 is 15 amino acids long. Trimming took 5 bases from V and 0 from J, leaving 12 bases between them. CDR3 sequence (DNA): TGTGCCAGCAGCAGCTTGGGGGGAAGCACAGATACGCAGTATTTT. It encodes CASSSLGGSTDTQYF.

This sequence joins TRBV12-5 and TRBJ1-5, with D unresolved. Germline V gene sequence: CDR1 LGHNT, CDR2 FRNRAP. Trimming pared 7 bases from V and 2 bases from J, leaving 9 bases between. This CDR3 has 13 residues. The chain's CDR3 is CASAADGNQPQHF. In nucleotides, the CDR3 is TGTGCTAGTGCCGCGGACGGCAATCAGCCCCAGCATTTT.

This chain joins TRBV7-6 and TRBJ2-3; D may correspond to TRBD1 or TRBD2 (5 bases each). This CDR3 comprises 16 residues. The V end was cut by 6 bases, the J end by 6 bases, with 22 bases between. In germline, CDR1 is SGHVS, CDR2 FNYEAQ. Written as DNA, the CDR3 is TGTGCCAGCAGGCCCGCCGGGACCCAGGCATGGGATACGCAGTATTTT. Residues: CASRPAGTQAWDTQYF.

The chain employs TRBV11-2 and TRBJ2-5, with unresolved D. The CDR3 covers 13 residues. Trimming took 2 bases from V and 5 from J, leaving 9 bases between them. CDR1 and CDR2 (germline): SGHAT, FQNNGV. The CDR3 bases are TGTGCCAGCAGCTTATGGGCTGGGGAGACCCAGTACTTC. Protein sequence: CASSLWAGETQYF.

V is TRBV20-1 and J is TRBJ2-3, with TRBD1 matching over 7 bases. Germline loops: CDR1 DFQATT, CDR2 SNEGSKA (reference sequence). This CDR3 comprises 17 residues. J was trimmed by 0 bases and V by 1 base; bases with no gene match: 10. The CDR3 loop reads CSARGEVRGRSTDTQYF. As DNA, the CDR3 is TGCAGTGCTAGAGGAGAAGTGAGGGGGCGAAGCACAGATACGCAGTATTTT.

The chain has TRBV27 and TRBJ2-7; 9 nucleotides align to TRBD2. Germline V gives CDR1 MNHEY, CDR2 SMNVEV (reference sequence). The CDR3 is 13 residues long. The ends lost 7 bases at V and 3 bases at J; junction bases unmatched: 4. CDR3 bases: TGTGCCAGCATCCCAGCGGGGGGCTACGAGCAGTACTTC. Translation gives CASIPAGGYEQYF.

This clonotype was counted a few times. V gene TRBV5-1 combines with J gene TRBJ2-7; 8 nucleotides match TRBD1. Looked up from germline, CDR1 is SGHRS and CDR2 is YFSETQ. The CDR3 runs to 17 residues. With V trimmed by 0 bases and J by 7 bases, 15 bases remained unmatched. The DNA of the CDR3 is TGCGCCAGCAGCTTGGGGTCGACAGGGGTCAACCTACGGGAGCAGTACTTC. Its translation is CASSLGSTGVNLREQYF.

The chain recombines TRBV7-9 with TRBJ2-2; D is possibly TRBD2 (5 bases). V lost 1 base, J lost 4 bases, and 7 bases lay in between. The germline V gene has CDR1 SEHNR and CDR2 FQNEAQ (reference sequence). The CDR3 is 14 amino acids. CDR3 bases: TGTGCCAGCAGCTTAGTAGCGCCCACCGGGGAGCTGTTTTTT. Protein product: CASSLVAPTGELFF.

The rearrangement links TRBV7-9 to TRBJ1-5; D possibly corresponds to TRBD1 (5 bases). Germline V lookup: CDR1 SEHNR, CDR2 FQNEAQ (reference sequence). Between the trimmed V and J ends, which lost 3 bases and 0 bases, there was a span of 9 bases. This CDR3 contains 15 residues. CDR3 in amino acids: CASSLGQLSNQPQHF. CDR3 DNA sequence: TGTGCCAGCAGCTTGGGGCAGCTTAGCAATCAGCCCCAGCATTTT.

V is TRBV12-3 or TRBV12-4 and J is TRBJ2-7; D is uncertain. V was cut by 0 bases and J by 5 bases, with 5 bases left in between. This CDR3 comprises 12 residues. The CDR3 spells CASSLAGNEQYF. CDR3 DNA: TGTGCCAGCAGTTTAGCGGGGAACGAGCAGTACTTC.

This rearrangement joins TRBV6-2 or TRBV6-3 to TRBJ1-1, with a possible D match to TRBD1 (5 bases). The V and J ends lost 2 bases and 4 bases respectively, with 11 bases between them. Germline assignment: CDR1 MNHEY and CDR2 SVGEGT. CDR3 length: 14 amino acids. As DNA, the CDR3 is TGTGCCAGCAGTTACCTCGGGCAGGGCACTGAAGCTTTCTTT. Translating gives CASSYLGQGTEAFF.

This clonotype was picked up a small number of times. The V call is TRBV7-9, the J call TRBJ1-6; no firm D call. The CDR3 covers 11 residues. The germline V gene encodes CDR1 SEHNR and CDR2 FQNEAQ (reference sequence). V was clipped by 3 bases and J by 15 bases, with 9 bases between them. In DNA form, the CDR3 reads TGTGCCAGCAGCTTTGGTCTGGACCTCCACTTT. Translating it yields CASSFGLDLHF.

In this sample, this clonotype turned up a few times. The chain is built from TRBV6-2 or TRBV6-3 and TRBJ2-2, with D maybe TRBD1 (6 bases). V was clipped by 5 bases and J by 6 bases, with 19 bases between them. The length of the CDR3 is 16 residues. Per germline, CDR1 MNHEY and CDR2 SVGEGT. The CDR3 region has the DNA TGTGCCAGCAGTACAGGGTCTATTGGAGTCGCCGGGGAGCTGTTTTTT. Protein: CASSTGSIGVAGELFF.

In DNA, the CDR3 is TGTGCCAGCAGCCATAGCGTGCAGGGCGAGACCTACGAGCAGTACTTC. Its translation is CASSHSVQGETYEQYF. The chain uses TRBV7-8 and TRBJ2-7; the D gene could be TRBD1 or TRBD2 (5 bases each). The CDR3 spans 16 residues. Trimming took off 5 bases at V and 2 bases at J, with 19 bases between the two ends. Germline-derived CDR1 and CDR2 are SGHVS and FQNEAQ. The variable domain in full, completed from reference TRBV7-8 and TRBJ2-7, reads GAGVSQSPRYKVAKRGQDVALRCDPISGHVSLFWYQQALGQGPEFLTYFQNEAQLDKSGLPSDRFFAERPEGSVSTLKIQRTQQEDSAVYLCASSHSVQGETYEQYFGPGTRLTVT.

This clonotype came up a few times. This rearrangement joins TRBV12-3 or TRBV12-4 to TRBJ2-4; D possibly corresponds to TRBD1 (6 bases). This CDR3 comprises 14 residues. Trimming removed 1 base from V and 2 bases from J, with 6 bases in between. The CDR3: CASSLGGPKNIQYF. In nucleotides, the CDR3 is TGTGCCAGCAGTTTAGGGGGGCCCAAAAACATTCAGTACTTC.

This clonotype was recorded only once. The CDR3 sequence is CASSLVSAGEAFF. In DNA form, the CDR3 reads TGTGCCAGCAGCTTAGTCTCGGCAGGTGAAGCTTTCTTT. The rearrangement joins TRBV7-8 to TRBJ1-1; D is ambiguous. V was shortened by 1 base and J by 7 bases, with 10 bases between the two germline ends. The length of the CDR3 is 13 residues. Germline CDR1 and CDR2: SGHVS and FQNEAQ. Full variable domain (outside the CDR3, taken from reference TRBV7-8 and TRBJ1-1): GAGVSQSPRYKVAKRGQDVALRCDPISGHVSLFWYQQALGQGPEFLTYFQNEAQLDKSGLPSDRFFAERPEGSVSTLKIQRTQQEDSAVYLCASSLVSAGEAFFGQGTRLTVV.